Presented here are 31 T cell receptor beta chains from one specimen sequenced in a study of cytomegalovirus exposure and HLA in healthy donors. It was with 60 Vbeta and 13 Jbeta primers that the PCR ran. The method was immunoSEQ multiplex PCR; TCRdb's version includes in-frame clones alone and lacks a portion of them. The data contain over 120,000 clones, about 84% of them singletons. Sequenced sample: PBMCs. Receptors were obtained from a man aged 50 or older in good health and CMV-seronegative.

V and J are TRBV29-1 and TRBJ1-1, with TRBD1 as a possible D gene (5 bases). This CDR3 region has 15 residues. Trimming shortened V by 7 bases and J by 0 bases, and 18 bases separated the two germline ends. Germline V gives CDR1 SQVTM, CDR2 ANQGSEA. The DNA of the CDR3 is TGCAGCGCAGTACGGGACTCCGCTTTGAACACTGAAGCTTTCTTT. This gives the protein CSAVRDSALNTEAFF. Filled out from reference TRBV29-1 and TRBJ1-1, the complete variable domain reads SAVISQKPSRDICQRGTSLTIQCQVDSQVTMMFWYRQQPGQSLTLIATANQGSEATYESGFVIDKFPISRPNLTFSTLTVSNMSPEDSSIYLCSAVRDSALNTEAFFGQGTRLTVV.

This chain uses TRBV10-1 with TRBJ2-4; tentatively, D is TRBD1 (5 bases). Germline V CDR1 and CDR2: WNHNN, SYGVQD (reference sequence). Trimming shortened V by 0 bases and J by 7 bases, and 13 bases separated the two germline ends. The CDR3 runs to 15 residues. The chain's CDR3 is CASSESADWGNIQYF. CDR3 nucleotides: TGCGCCAGCAGTGAGTCGGCGGATTGGGGCAACATTCAGTACTTC.

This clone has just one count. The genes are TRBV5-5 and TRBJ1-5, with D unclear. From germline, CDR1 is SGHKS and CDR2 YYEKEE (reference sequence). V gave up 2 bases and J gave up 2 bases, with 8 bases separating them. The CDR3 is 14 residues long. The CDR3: CASSLTVGNQPQHF. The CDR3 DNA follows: TGTGCCAGCAGCTTAACGGTGGGCAATCAGCCCCAGCATTTT.

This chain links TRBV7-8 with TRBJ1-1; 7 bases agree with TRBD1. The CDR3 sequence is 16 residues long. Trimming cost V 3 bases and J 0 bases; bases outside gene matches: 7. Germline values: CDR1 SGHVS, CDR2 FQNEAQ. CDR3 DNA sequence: TGTGCCAGCAGCTTGGGGGACAGACCCATGAACACTGAAGCTTTCTTT. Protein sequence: CASSLGDRPMNTEAFF.

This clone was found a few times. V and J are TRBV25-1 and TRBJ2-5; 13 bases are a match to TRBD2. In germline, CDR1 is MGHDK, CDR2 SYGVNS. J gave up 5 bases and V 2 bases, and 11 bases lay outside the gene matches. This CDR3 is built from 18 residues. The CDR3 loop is CASSEPPRTSGRGETQYF. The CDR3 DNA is TGTGCCAGCAGTGAACCCCCAAGGACTAGCGGGAGAGGGGAGACCCAGTACTTC. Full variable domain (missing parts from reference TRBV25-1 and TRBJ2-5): EADIYQTPRYLVIGTGKKITLECSQTMGHDKMYWYQQDPGMELHLIHYSYGVNSTEKGDLSSESTVSRIRTEHFPLTLESARPSHTSQYLCASSEPPRTSGRGETQYFGPGTRLLVL.

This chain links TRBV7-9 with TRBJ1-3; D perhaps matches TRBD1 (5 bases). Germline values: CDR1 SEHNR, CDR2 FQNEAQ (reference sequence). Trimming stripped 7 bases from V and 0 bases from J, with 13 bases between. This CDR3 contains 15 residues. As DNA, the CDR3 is TGTGCCAGCACCCGGGACTCCAGCTCTGGAAACACCATATATTTT. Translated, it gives CASTRDSSSGNTIYF. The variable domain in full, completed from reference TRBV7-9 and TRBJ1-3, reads DTGVSQNPRHKITKRGQNVTFRCDPISEHNRLYWYRQTLGQGPEFLTYFQNEAQLEKSRLLSDRFSAERPKGSFSTLEIQRTEQGDSAMYLCASTRDSSSGNTIYFGEGSWLTVV.

CDR3 residues: CAGGGTNTGELFF. For the CDR3, the DNA is TGTGCCGGGGGGGGAACCAACACCGGGGAGCTGTTTTTT. The chain combines TRBV30 with TRBJ2-2; 7 nucleotides align to TRBD2. The CDR3 runs to 13 residues. From germline, CDR1 is GTSNPN and CDR2 SVGIG (reference sequence). V gave up 8 bases and J gave up 2 bases; unmatched junction bases: 5.

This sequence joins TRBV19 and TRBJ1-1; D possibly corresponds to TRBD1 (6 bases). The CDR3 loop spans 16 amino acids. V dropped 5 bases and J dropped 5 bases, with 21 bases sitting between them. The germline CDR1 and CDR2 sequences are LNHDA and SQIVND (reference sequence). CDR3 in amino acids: CASSSTIGGRRTEAFF. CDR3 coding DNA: TGTGCCAGTAGTTCCACCATCGGGGGGCGGAGAACTGAAGCTTTCTTT.

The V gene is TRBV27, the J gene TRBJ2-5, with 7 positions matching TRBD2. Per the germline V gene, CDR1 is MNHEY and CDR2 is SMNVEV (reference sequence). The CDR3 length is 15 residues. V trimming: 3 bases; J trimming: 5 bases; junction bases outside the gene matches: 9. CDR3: CASSFRGGRVETQYF. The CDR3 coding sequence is TGTGCCAGCAGTTTCCGGGGAGGGAGGGTGGAGACCCAGTACTTC.

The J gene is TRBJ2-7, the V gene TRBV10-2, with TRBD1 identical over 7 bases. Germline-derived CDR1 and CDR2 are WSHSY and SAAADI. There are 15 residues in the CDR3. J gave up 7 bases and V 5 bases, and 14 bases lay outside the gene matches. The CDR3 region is CASSPLTGPLAEQYF. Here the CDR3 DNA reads TGCGCCAGCAGTCCCCTGACAGGGCCCCTTGCGGAGCAGTACTTC.

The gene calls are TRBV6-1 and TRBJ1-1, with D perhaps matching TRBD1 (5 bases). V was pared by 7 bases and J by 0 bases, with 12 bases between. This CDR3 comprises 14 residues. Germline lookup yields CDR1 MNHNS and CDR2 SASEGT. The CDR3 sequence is CASTPRGLNTEAFF. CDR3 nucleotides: TGTGCCAGCACCCCTCGGGGGTTGAACACTGAAGCTTTCTTT.

Here the CDR3 reads CASSALSGGPYNEQFF. CDR3 nucleotides: TGCGCCAGCAGCGCGTTATCGGGAGGACCGTACAATGAGCAGTTCTTC. The chain uses TRBV5-1 and TRBJ2-1, with 7 bases that match TRBD2. With V trimmed by 4 bases and J by 4 bases, 11 bases remained unmatched. The CDR3 is made up of 16 amino acids. Germline V gene data show CDR1 as SGHRS and CDR2 as YFSETQ.

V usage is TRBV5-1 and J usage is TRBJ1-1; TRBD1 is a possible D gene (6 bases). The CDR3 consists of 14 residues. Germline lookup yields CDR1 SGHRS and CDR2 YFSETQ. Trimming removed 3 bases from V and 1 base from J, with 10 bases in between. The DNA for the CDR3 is TGCGCCAGCAGCTCGCGGACAGCGAACACTGAAGCTTTCTTT. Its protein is CASSSRTANTEAFF.

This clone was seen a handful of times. The CDR3 spells CASSLQEDLYEQYF. CDR3 sequence (DNA): TGCGCCAGCAGCTTGCAGGAGGACCTCTACGAGCAGTACTTC. The V and J genes are TRBV5-1 and TRBJ2-7; TRBD2 is a possible D gene (5 bases). Trimming left V 1 base short and J 3 bases short, with 11 bases between. The CDR3 is made up of 14 amino acids. Germline V CDR1 and CDR2: SGHRS, YFSETQ.

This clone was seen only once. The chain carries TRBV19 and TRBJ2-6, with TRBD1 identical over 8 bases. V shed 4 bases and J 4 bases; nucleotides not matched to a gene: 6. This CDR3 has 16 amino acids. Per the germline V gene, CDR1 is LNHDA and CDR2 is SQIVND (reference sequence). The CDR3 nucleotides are TGTGCCAGTAGTAGGGACAGGTCCTCCGGGGCCAACGTCCTGACTTTC. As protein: CASSRDRSSGANVLTF. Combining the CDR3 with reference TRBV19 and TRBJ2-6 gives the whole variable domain DGGITQSPKYLFRKEGQNVTLSCEQNLNHDAMYWYRQDPGQGLRLIYYSQIVNDFQKGDIAEGYSVSREKKESFPLTVTSAQKNPTAFYLCASSRDRSSGANVLTFGAGSRLTVL.

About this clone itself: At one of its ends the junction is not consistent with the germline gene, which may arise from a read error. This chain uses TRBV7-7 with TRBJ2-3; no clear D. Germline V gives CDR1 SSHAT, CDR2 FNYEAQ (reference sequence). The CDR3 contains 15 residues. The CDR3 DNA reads TGTGCTAGCAGCGTCGACCCCACGTACAGAGATACGCAGTATTTT. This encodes CASSVDPTYRDTQYF.

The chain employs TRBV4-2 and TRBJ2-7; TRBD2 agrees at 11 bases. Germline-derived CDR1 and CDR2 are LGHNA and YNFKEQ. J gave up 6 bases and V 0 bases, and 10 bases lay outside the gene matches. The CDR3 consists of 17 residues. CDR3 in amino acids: CASSQDLMASGGSEQYF. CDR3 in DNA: TGTGCCAGCAGCCAAGATCTTATGGCTAGCGGGGGGTCCGAGCAGTACTTC.

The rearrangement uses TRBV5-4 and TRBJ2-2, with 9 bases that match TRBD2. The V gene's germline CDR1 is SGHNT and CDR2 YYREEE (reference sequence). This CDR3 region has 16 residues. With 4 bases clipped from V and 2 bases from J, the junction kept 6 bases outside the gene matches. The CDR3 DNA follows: TGTGCCAGCAGCCCGGGGACTAGCCGTAACACCGGGGAGCTGTTTTTT. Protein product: CASSPGTSRNTGELFF. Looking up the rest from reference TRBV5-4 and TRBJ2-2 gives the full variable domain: ETGVTQSPTHLIKTRGQQVTLRCSSQSGHNTVSWYQQALGQGPQFIFQYYREEENGRGNFPPRFSGLQFPNYSSELNVNALELDDSALYLCASSPGTSRNTGELFFGEGSRLTVL.

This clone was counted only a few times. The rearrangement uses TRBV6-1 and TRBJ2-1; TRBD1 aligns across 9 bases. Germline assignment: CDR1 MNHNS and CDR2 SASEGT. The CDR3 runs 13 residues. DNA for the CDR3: TGTACCGGTGGGGACAGGGTCCGGAGTGAGCAGTTCTTC. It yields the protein CTGGDRVRSEQFF.

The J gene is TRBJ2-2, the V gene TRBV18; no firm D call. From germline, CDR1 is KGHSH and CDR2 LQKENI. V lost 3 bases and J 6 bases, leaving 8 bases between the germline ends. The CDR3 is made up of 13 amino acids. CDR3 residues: CASSPLLSGELFF. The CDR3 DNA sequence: TGTGCCAGCTCACCGCTATTATCCGGGGAGCTGTTTTTT.

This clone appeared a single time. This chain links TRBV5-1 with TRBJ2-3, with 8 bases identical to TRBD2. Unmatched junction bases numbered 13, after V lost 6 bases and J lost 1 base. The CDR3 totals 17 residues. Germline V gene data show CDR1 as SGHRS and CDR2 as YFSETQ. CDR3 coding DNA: TGCGCCAGCACTGATGGGGTAGCGGGGACCCGCACAGATACGCAGTATTTT. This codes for CASTDGVAGTRTDTQYF.

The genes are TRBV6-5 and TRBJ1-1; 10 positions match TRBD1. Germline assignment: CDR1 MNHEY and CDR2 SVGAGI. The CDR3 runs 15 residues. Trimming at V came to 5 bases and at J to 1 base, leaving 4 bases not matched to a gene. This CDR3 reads CASSARQGANTEAFF. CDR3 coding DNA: TGTGCCAGCAGTGCCCGACAGGGGGCGAACACTGAAGCTTTCTTT.

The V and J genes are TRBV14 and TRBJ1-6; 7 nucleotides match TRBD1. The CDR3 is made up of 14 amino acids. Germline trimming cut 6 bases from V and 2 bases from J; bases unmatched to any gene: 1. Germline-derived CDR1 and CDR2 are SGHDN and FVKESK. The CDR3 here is CASRGGTYNSPLHF. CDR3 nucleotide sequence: TGTGCCAGCAGAGGGGGCACCTATAATTCACCCCTCCACTTT.

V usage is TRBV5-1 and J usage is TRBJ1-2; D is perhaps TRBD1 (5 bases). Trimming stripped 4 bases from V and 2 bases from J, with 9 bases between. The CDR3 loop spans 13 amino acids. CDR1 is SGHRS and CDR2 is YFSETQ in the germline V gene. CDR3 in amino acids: CASSVDINYGYTF. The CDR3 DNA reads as TGCGCCAGCAGCGTGGACATAAACTATGGCTACACCTTC. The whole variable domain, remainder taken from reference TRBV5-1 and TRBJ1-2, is KAGVTQTPRYLIKTRGQQVTLSCSPISGHRSVSWYQQTPGQGLQFLFEYFSETQRNKGNFPGRFSGRQFSNSRSEMNVSTLELGDSALYLCASSVDINYGYTFGSGTRLTVV.

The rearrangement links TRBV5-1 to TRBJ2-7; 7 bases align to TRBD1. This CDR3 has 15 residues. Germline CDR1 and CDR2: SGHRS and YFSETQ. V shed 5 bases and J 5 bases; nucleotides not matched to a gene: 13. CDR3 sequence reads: CASRAAGGSTHEQYF. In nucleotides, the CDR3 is TGCGCCAGCAGGGCCGCAGGGGGTAGTACCCACGAGCAGTACTTC.

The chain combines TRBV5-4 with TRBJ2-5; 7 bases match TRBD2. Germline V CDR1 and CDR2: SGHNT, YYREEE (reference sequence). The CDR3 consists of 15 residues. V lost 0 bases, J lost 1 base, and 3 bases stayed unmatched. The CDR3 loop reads CASSLVRGSQETQYF. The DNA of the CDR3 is TGTGCCAGCAGCTTGGTGCGGGGGAGCCAAGAGACCCAGTACTTC.

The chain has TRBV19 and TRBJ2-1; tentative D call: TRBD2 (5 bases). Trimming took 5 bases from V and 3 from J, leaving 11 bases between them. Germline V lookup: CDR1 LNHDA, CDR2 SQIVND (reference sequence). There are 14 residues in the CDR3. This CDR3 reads CASSLGRDYNEQFF. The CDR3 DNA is TGTGCCAGTAGTTTAGGGAGAGACTACAATGAGCAGTTCTTC. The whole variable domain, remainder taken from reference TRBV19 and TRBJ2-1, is DGGITQSPKYLFRKEGQNVTLSCEQNLNHDAMYWYRQDPGQGLRLIYYSQIVNDFQKGDIAEGYSVSREKKESFPLTVTSAQKNPTAFYLCASSLGRDYNEQFFGPGTRLTVL.

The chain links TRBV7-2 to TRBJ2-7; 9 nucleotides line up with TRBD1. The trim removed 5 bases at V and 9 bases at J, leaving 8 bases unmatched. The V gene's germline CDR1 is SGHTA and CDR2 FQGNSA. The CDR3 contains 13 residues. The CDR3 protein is CASSAGTGRAQYF. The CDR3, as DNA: TGTGCCAGCAGCGCTGGGACAGGGAGGGCGCAGTACTTC.

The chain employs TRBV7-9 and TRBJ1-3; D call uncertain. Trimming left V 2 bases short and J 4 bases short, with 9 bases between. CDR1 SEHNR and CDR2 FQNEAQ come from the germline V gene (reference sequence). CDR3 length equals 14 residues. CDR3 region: CASSLTLSGNTIYF. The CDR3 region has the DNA TGTGCCAGCAGCTTAACATTGTCAGGAAACACCATATATTTT.

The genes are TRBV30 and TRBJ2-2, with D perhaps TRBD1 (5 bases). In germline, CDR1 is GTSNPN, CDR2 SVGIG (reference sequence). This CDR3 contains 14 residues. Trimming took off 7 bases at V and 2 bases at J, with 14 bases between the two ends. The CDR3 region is CASQGPLNTGELFF. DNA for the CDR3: TGTGCCTCCCAGGGTCCCCTTAACACCGGGGAGCTGTTTTTT.

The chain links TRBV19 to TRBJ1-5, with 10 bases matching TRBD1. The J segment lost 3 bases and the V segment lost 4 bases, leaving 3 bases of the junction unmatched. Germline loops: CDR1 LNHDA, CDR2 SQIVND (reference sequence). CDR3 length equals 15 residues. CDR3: CASSRGQGNNQPQHF. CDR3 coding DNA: TGTGCCAGTAGTAGGGGACAGGGGAACAATCAGCCCCAGCATTTT.